A selection of T cell receptor beta chains follows, all from one sample in a study of CD8 T cells in Susac syndrome. TCRdb re-called the immunoSEQ multiplex PCR reads with MiXCR, one entry per CDR3 protein. In the table there are approximately 180,000 distinct CDR3 sequences, 91% of which are singletons. Sequencing was carried out using CD4+ T cells from PBMCs. Every receptor here comes from a human donor with Susac syndrome. Both conserved end residues are part of each CDR3. Each record gives: J gene, V gene, clone size, D gene, CDR3 protein, CDR3 DNA. A D gene is named only where the DNA matches it firmly. Clone size, where shown, is once, few, many, or a class for clones that have expanded.

>TRBJ1-1|TRBV11-1|NA|NA
CASSSFRGGMYTEAFF
TGTGCCAGCAGCTCCTTCCGAGGGGGTATGTACACTGAAGCTTTCTTT
>TRBJ2-6|TRBV12-3/TRBV12-4|NA|NA
CASIGVSGANVLTF
TGTGCCAGCATTGGGGTTTCTGGGGCCAACGTCCTGACTTTC
>TRBJ1-3|TRBV20-1|NA|NA
CSARTGGNTIYF
TGCAGTGCTAGAACAGGTGGAAACACCATATATTTT
>TRBJ2-1|TRBV3-1|NA|TRBD2
CASKVGEGLFEQFF
TGTGCCAGCAAGGTGGGGGAGGGGCTCTTCGAGCAGTTCTTC
>TRBJ2-1|TRBV3-1|NA|NA
CASSQVVGNEQFF
TGTGCCAGCAGCCAAGTTGTGGGGAATGAGCAGTTCTTC
>TRBJ1-3|TRBV20-1|NA|NA
CSARSSSGNTIYF
TGCAGTGCTAGATCCAGCTCTGGAAACACCATATATTTT
>TRBJ2-5|TRBV9|NA|NA
CASSVDGRGETQYF
TGTGCCAGCAGCGTGGACGGGAGAGGAGAGACCCAGTACTTC
>TRBJ2-1|TRBV6-2/TRBV6-3|NA|NA
CASSLYLTSAEQFF
TGTGCCAGCAGTCTATATCTAACGAGTGCCGAGCAGTTCTTC
>TRBJ2-2|TRBV9|NA|TRBD2
CASSPSVGGENTGELFF
TGTGCCAGCAGCCCATCGGTGGGGGGGGAGAACACCGGGGAGCTGTTTTTT
>TRBJ1-5|TRBV5-6|once|NA
CASSSGGGVNQPQHF
TGTGCCAGCAGCTCTGGGGGCGGGGTAAATCAGCCCCAGCATTTT
>TRBJ2-5|TRBV20-1|NA|NA
CSARDQGGVETQYF
TGCAGTGCTAGAGATCAAGGGGGGGTCGAGACCCAGTACTTC
>TRBJ2-2|TRBV4-2|NA|NA
CASSQMRGSRTPQTSTGELFF
TGTGCCAGCAGCCAAATGAGGGGAAGCCGGACACCTCAAACAAGCACCGGGGAGCTGTTTTTT
>TRBJ1-2|TRBV28|once|TRBD1
CASSSTGAAYYGYTF
TGTGCCAGCAGTTCCACAGGGGCAGCGTACTATGGCTACACCTTC
>TRBJ2-1|TRBV6-5|NA|NA
CASSPWGVLYNEQFF
TGTGCCAGCAGTCCCTGGGGAGTACTATACAATGAGCAGTTCTTC
>TRBJ2-3|TRBV3-1|NA|TRBD2
CASSRGLAGDTDTQYF
TGTGCCAGCAGCCGAGGACTAGCGGGGGACACAGATACGCAGTATTTT
>TRBJ1-5|TRBV5-4|NA|TRBD1
CASSRGGGGAEGNQPQHF
TGTGCCAGCAGCCGGGGTGGAGGGGGCGCTGAGGGCAATCAGCCCCAGCATTTT
>TRBJ1-2|TRBV5-1|NA|NA
CASSLAHRDGGYTF
TGCGCCAGCAGCTTGGCCCACAGGGATGGTGGCTACACCTTC
>TRBJ2-6|TRBV5-1|NA|NA
CASSLDTGANVLTF
TGCGCCAGCAGCTTGGACACTGGGGCCAACGTCCTGACTTTC
>TRBJ2-7|TRBV5-1|NA|NA
CASSPRDFNEQYF
TGCGCCAGCAGCCCCCGGGACTTTAACGAGCAGTACTTC